The next 32 T cell receptor beta chains were all read from a single sample in a study of blood T cell repertoires in COVID-19. Produced via immunoSEQ multiplex PCR; TCRdb's table is partial and in-frame only. This sample has some 300,000 clones; around 87% occur once, and the top ten carry more than 2%. Sample: peripheral blood. The receptors derive from a man aged 18 to 29 with active or convalescent COVID-19.

The rearrangement uses TRBV7-2 and TRBJ2-3, with 7 bases that match TRBD1. The trim removed 2 bases at V and 3 bases at J, leaving 5 bases unmatched. Germline V gene data show CDR1 as SGHTA and CDR2 as FQGNSA. This CDR3 comprises 15 residues. As DNA, the CDR3 is TGTGCCAGCAGCTTAAACAACAGGGGAACAGATACGCAGTATTTT. This encodes CASSLNNRGTDTQYF.

The chain joins TRBV12-3 or TRBV12-4 to TRBJ1-1; 10 positions match TRBD1. V was clipped by 4 bases and J by 9 bases; unmatched bases: 5. CDR3 length: 13 amino acids. The CDR3 is CASSSGQGFQAFF. The CDR3 region has the DNA TGTGCCAGCAGTTCGGGACAGGGGTTCCAAGCTTTCTTT.

This rearrangement joins TRBV10-1 to TRBJ2-1, with D possibly being TRBD1 (5 bases). CDR1 is WNHNN and CDR2 is SYGVQD in the germline V gene (reference sequence). The CDR3 covers 10 residues. The CDR3 protein is CAGAYNEQFF. The CDR3 DNA sequence: TGCGCAGGGGCCTACAATGAGCAGTTCTTC.

This sequence joins TRBV5-5 and TRBJ1-2, with a tentative D call TRBD1 (5 bases). Trimming removed 4 bases from V and 1 base from J, with 14 bases in between. Looked up from germline, CDR1 is SGHKS and CDR2 is YYEKEE (reference sequence). The CDR3 consists of 15 residues. CDR3 loop: CASSVVVGDNYGYTF. CDR3 nucleotide sequence: TGTGCCAGCAGCGTTGTTGTAGGGGATAACTATGGCTACACCTTC.

V is TRBV5-4 and J is TRBJ2-5, with D unclear. Germline V lookup: CDR1 SGHNT, CDR2 YYREEE (reference sequence). Trimming left V 0 bases short and J 8 bases short, with 8 bases between. This CDR3 is 12 amino acids long. This chain's CDR3 is CASSLDSLTQYF. CDR3 DNA: TGTGCCAGCAGCTTGGATTCCTTAACCCAGTACTTC.

The chain carries TRBV13 and TRBJ1-3; D may be TRBD1 (5 bases). CDR1 PRHDT and CDR2 FYEKMQ come from the germline V gene (reference sequence). With 4 bases removed from V and 0 bases from J, the gap between germline ends came to 10 bases. This CDR3 region has 15 residues. The CDR3 reads CASSSDSSSGNTIYF. As DNA, the CDR3 is TGTGCCAGCAGCTCCGACAGCTCCTCTGGAAACACCATATATTTT.

CDR3 sequence: CASSAQGSSTMNTEAFF. CDR3 bases: TGTGCCAGTAGTGCACAGGGTTCTTCAACCATGAACACTGAAGCTTTCTTT. The gene calls are TRBV19 and TRBJ1-1, with a weak D call TRBD1 (6 bases). The CDR3 length is 17 residues. Germline V CDR1 and CDR2: LNHDA, SQIVND (reference sequence). V gave up 5 bases and J gave up 0 bases, with 19 bases separating them.

The table lists this clone with a few counts. V gene TRBV29-1 combines with J gene TRBJ2-1; D possibly corresponds to TRBD2 (5 bases). This CDR3 spans 11 amino acids. V shed 4 bases and J shed 5 bases, with 6 bases lying between them. CDR1 is SQVTM, CDR2 ANQGSEA, per germline. DNA of the CDR3: TGCAGCGTTGGACTAAACAATGAGCAGTTCTTC. This sequence encodes CSVGLNNEQFF.

The CDR3 DNA follows: TGTGCCAGTTCGACTAGGTTGACGGACGAGCAGTACTTC. Protein product: CASSTRLTDEQYF. This rearrangement joins TRBV2 to TRBJ2-7; a possible D gene is TRBD2 (6 bases). This CDR3 has 13 residues. The V end lost 9 bases, the J end lost 5 bases, and 17 bases lay between the germline ends. Germline assignment: CDR1 SNHLY and CDR2 FYNNEI. Full variable domain (remainder filled in from reference TRBV2 and TRBJ2-7): EPEVTQTPSHQVTQMGQEVILRCVPISNHLYFYWYRQILGQKVEFLVSFYNNEISEKSEIFDDQFSVERPDGSNFTLKIRSTKLEDSAMYFCASSTRLTDEQYFGPGTRLTVT.

The chain recombines TRBV2 with TRBJ2-1, with D perhaps TRBD1 (6 bases). CDR3 length: 17 amino acids. The germline V gene has CDR1 SNHLY and CDR2 FYNNEI. V dropped 8 bases and J dropped 2 bases, with 22 bases sitting between them. CDR3 sequence: CASARGLGKGAYNEQFF. In nucleotides, the CDR3 is TGTGCCAGCGCCAGAGGGTTAGGGAAGGGGGCCTACAATGAGCAGTTCTTC.

V and J are TRBV5-1 and TRBJ2-4, with 10 bases fitting TRBD2. This CDR3 has 19 amino acids. V shed 2 bases and J 0 bases; nucleotides not matched to a gene: 11. Looked up from germline, CDR1 is SGHRS and CDR2 is YFSETQ. The CDR3 coding sequence is TGCGCCAGCAGCTTTGGACTAGCGGATTATAATTTAGCCAAAAACATTCAGTACTTC. This codes for CASSFGLADYNLAKNIQYF.

The rearrangement joins TRBV6-5 to TRBJ2-2, with 9 bases aligning to TRBD2. Germline CDR1 is MNHEY and CDR2 is SVGAGI. V gave up 11 bases and J gave up 7 bases; unmatched junction bases: 11. The length of the CDR3 is 14 residues. The CDR3 is CAGGTSSWIGELFF. CDR3 coding DNA: TGTGCCGGCGGGACTAGCTCTTGGATCGGGGAGCTGTTTTTT.

This rearrangement joins TRBV6-6 to TRBJ1-1; D possibly corresponds to TRBD1 (5 bases). CDR1 and CDR2 (germline): MNHNY, SVGAGI (reference sequence). Trimming shortened V by 0 bases and J by 2 bases, and 10 bases separated the two germline ends. This CDR3 is built from 15 residues. CDR3 bases: TGTGCCAGCAGTTACTCTGGGCAGGGAAACACTGAAGCTTTCTTT. It encodes CASSYSGQGNTEAFF.

This clone was counted a single time. The rearrangement joins TRBV4-1 to TRBJ1-5; tentative D call: TRBD1 (5 bases). The germline V and J ends were trimmed by 0 bases and 9 bases, with 12 bases remaining between them. The germline V gene has CDR1 MGHRA and CDR2 YSYEKL. There are 14 residues in the CDR3. Here the CDR3 DNA reads TGCGCCAGCAGCCAAGATCAGGGTTCGTGGCCCCAGCATTTT. Its translation: CASSQDQGSWPQHF.

The chain uses TRBV7-2 and TRBJ2-7, with a possible D match to TRBD2 (5 bases). Trimming removed 2 bases from V and 2 bases from J, with 10 bases in between. The CDR3 extends over 14 amino acids. Germline V lookup: CDR1 SGHTA, CDR2 FQGNSA. CDR3 nucleotide sequence: TGTGCCAGCAGCTTAATTCCCGGGGCCTACGAGCAGTACTTC. Translation: CASSLIPGAYEQYF.

This rearrangement joins TRBV6-6 to TRBJ1-5, with 8 bases lining up with TRBD1. CDR3 length: 15 residues. The junction had 6 bases not matched to a gene; V was cut back by 7 bases and J by 1 base. The germline CDR1 and CDR2 sequences are MNHNY and SVGAGI (reference sequence). In DNA form, the CDR3 reads TGTGCCAGCAACAAAGGACAGGGAAGCAATCAGCCCCAGCATTTT. Residues: CASNKGQGSNQPQHF.

The rearrangement links TRBV18 to TRBJ1-1; 8 positions match TRBD1. Unmatched junction bases numbered 6, after V lost 3 bases and J lost 9 bases. The CDR3 runs to 13 residues. Germline CDR1 is KGHSH and CDR2 is LQKENI. The CDR3 spells CASSPDRGNKAFF. CDR3 nucleotide sequence: TGTGCCAGCTCACCTGACAGGGGTAATAAAGCTTTCTTT.

The chain uses TRBV5-6 and TRBJ1-1, with D unresolved. This CDR3 spans 13 amino acids. The germline V gene has CDR1 SGHDT and CDR2 YYEEEE. Trimming left V 0 bases short and J 5 bases short, with 8 bases between. The DNA of the CDR3 is TGTGCCAGCAGCTTGGTCGGAGATACTGAAGCTTTCTTT. Protein product: CASSLVGDTEAFF.

The rearrangement joins TRBV10-3 to TRBJ1-1, with D unresolved. This CDR3 contains 15 residues. V was clipped by 0 bases and J by 0 bases, with 8 bases between them. Germline values: CDR1 ENHRY, CDR2 SYGVKD. CDR3 amino acids: CAISESELLNTEAFF. The CDR3 DNA sequence: TGTGCCATCAGTGAGTCGGAACTATTGAACACTGAAGCTTTCTTT.

The chain employs TRBV28 and TRBJ1-5, with 7 bases fitting TRBD1. Germline CDR1 and CDR2: MDHEN and SYDVKM. The CDR3 is 17 residues long. Trimming removed 4 bases from V and 0 bases from J; junction bases left unmatched: 9. The CDR3 DNA reads TGTGCCAGCAGTTCCCCGGGACAGCAATATAGCAATCAGCCCCAGCATTTT. Translation gives CASSSPGQQYSNQPQHF.

The rearrangement links TRBV28 to TRBJ1-4, with D possibly TRBD1 on 5 matching bases. The V and J ends lost 4 bases and 8 bases respectively, with 20 bases between them. This CDR3 spans 16 amino acids. Germline V lookup: CDR1 MDHEN, CDR2 SYDVKM. CDR3 loop: CASSSPQGREREKLFF. CDR3 DNA: TGTGCCAGCAGTTCCCCGCAGGGTAGAGAGAGGGAAAAACTGTTTTTT.

In DNA form, the CDR3 reads TGCGCCAGCAGCCAACCCAGGGAGGGGGAAAAGCAGCCCCAGCATTTT. Amino acid sequence: CASSQPREGEKQPQHF. The J gene is TRBJ1-5, the V gene TRBV4-1, with D possibly matching TRBD1 (6 bases). Germline values: CDR1 MGHRA, CDR2 YSYEKL. This CDR3 comprises 16 residues. With 2 bases removed from V and 7 bases from J, the gap between germline ends came to 18 bases.

The chain carries TRBV14 and TRBJ1-1; 8 nucleotides match TRBD1. The junction had 7 bases not matched to a gene; V was cut back by 3 bases and J by 4 bases. Germline V lookup: CDR1 SGHDN, CDR2 FVKESK. The CDR3 is 15 residues long. The CDR3: CASSHPGGYATEAFF. The DNA for the CDR3 is TGTGCCAGCAGCCACCCAGGGGGCTACGCCACTGAAGCTTTCTTT.

The rearrangement joins TRBV15 to TRBJ1-4; D gene ambiguous. The CDR3 covers 16 residues. Germline V gene data show CDR1 as LNHNV and CDR2 as YYDKDF (reference sequence). The V gene lost 0 bases and the J gene lost 8 bases, with 16 bases spanning the gap. The CDR3 here is CATSRDQRLVVEKLFF. DNA for the CDR3: TGTGCCACCAGCAGAGATCAGAGGTTGGTGGTGGAAAAACTGTTTTTT.

This clone was seen just once. This chain joins TRBV27 and TRBJ1-6; tentatively, D is TRBD1 (5 bases). CDR3 size: 16 residues. V was shortened by 6 bases and J by 3 bases, with 15 bases between the two germline ends. The germline CDR1 and CDR2 sequences are MNHEY and SMNVEV (reference sequence). CDR3 in amino acids: CASRTRQTHYNSPLHF. CDR3 coding DNA: TGTGCCAGCAGGACCAGACAGACCCACTATAATTCACCCCTCCACTTT.

The chain employs TRBV4-1 and TRBJ2-1; 12 positions match TRBD1. This CDR3 region has 18 residues. Trimming took 6 bases from V and 8 from J; bases not matched to a gene: 17. Germline CDR1 is MGHRA and CDR2 is YSYEKL. CDR3: CASRPWGAGTGGRDEQFF. CDR3 coding DNA: TGCGCCAGCAGACCCTGGGGGGCGGGGACAGGGGGCAGGGATGAGCAGTTCTTC.

The chain has TRBV28 and TRBJ2-7; 8 positions match TRBD2. CDR3 size: 15 residues. The V segment lost 6 bases and the J segment 3 bases; nucleotides outside the gene matches: 10. The germline CDR1 and CDR2 sequences are MDHEN and SYDVKM. Here the CDR3 reads CASSFSGTRSYEQYF. In DNA, the CDR3 is TGTGCCAGCAGCTTTTCCGGGACTAGAAGCTACGAGCAGTACTTC.

The chain combines TRBV5-6 with TRBJ1-3; 7 bases align to TRBD1. The germline V gene has CDR1 SGHDT and CDR2 YYEEEE. The CDR3 has 16 residues. V lost 5 bases and J lost 1; bases outside the gene matches: 9. The CDR3 DNA sequence: TGTGCCAGCAGGCGACAGGGAGATATATCTGGAAACACCATATATTTT. Its translation is CASRRQGDISGNTIYF.

The CDR3 nucleotides read TGTGCCAGTAGTTACAGGCGATTAAGGACAGATACGCAGTATTTT. This translates into CASSYRRLRTDTQYF. The chain joins TRBV19 to TRBJ2-3; possible D gene TRBD1, 5 bases. The germline gives CDR1 LNHDA, CDR2 SQIVND (reference sequence). This CDR3 spans 15 amino acids. Trimming removed 5 bases at V and 3 bases at J, with 15 bases between.

The rearrangement uses TRBV15 and TRBJ2-5; 9 nucleotides match TRBD1. Germline-derived CDR1 and CDR2 are LNHNV and YYDKDF (reference sequence). Trimming took 5 bases from V and 5 from J; bases not matched to a gene: 9. The CDR3 totals 15 residues. CDR3 region: CATSARDRVGETQYF. In DNA form, the CDR3 reads TGTGCCACCAGCGCCAGGGACAGGGTGGGGGAGACCCAGTACTTC.

This chain connects TRBV19 to TRBJ2-2; perhaps TRBD1 as D (6 bases). Germline values: CDR1 LNHDA, CDR2 SQIVND (reference sequence). V was cut by 1 base and J by 6 bases, with 15 bases left in between. This CDR3 comprises 16 residues. CDR3 in amino acids: CASSIATGRIPGELFF. The CDR3 DNA follows: TGTGCCAGTAGTATAGCTACAGGGCGGATCCCCGGGGAGCTGTTTTTT.

The V call is TRBV5-4, the J call TRBJ2-4; possibly TRBD1 for D (5 bases). V lost 4 bases, J lost 8 bases, and 16 bases lay in between. Germline CDR1 reads SGHNT; CDR2 reads YYREEE (reference sequence). The CDR3 is 14 amino acids. The CDR3 loop is CASSLNLEGDIQYF. The CDR3 DNA reads as TGTGCCAGCAGCCTTAACTTAGAAGGGGACATTCAGTACTTC.